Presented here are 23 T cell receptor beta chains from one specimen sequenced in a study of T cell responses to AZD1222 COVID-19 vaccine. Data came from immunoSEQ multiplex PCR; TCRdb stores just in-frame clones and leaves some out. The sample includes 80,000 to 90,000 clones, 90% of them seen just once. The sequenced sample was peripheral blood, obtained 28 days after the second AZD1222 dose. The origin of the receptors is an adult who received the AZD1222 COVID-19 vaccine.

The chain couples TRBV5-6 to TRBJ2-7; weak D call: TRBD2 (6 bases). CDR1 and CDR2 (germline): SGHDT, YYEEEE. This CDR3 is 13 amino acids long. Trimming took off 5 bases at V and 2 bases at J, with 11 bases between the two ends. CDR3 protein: CASSSAGTYEQYF. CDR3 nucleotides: TGTGCCAGCAGTTCGGCGGGAACCTACGAGCAGTACTTC.

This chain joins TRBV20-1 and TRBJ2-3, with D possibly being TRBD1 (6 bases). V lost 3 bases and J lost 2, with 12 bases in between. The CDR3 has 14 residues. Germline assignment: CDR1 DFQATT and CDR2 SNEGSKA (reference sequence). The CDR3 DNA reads TGCAGTGCTAGTGGGGACACCTACACAGATACGCAGTATTTT. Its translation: CSASGDTYTDTQYF.

CDR3 sequence reads: CASSMDRGKLFF. The CDR3 DNA is TGTGCCAGCAGCATGGACAGGGGGAAACTGTTTTTT. J is TRBJ1-4 and V is TRBV5-6; 10 positions match TRBD1. CDR1 and CDR2 from the germline V gene are SGHDT and YYEEEE. Trimming cost V 4 bases and J 11 bases; bases outside gene matches: 2. The CDR3 sequence is 12 residues long.

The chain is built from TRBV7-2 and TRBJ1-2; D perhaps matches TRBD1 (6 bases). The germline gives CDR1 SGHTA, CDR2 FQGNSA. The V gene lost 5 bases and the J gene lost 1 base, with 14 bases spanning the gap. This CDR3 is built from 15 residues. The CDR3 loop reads CASSLQTGLNYGYTF. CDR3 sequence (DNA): TGTGCCAGCAGCCTCCAGACAGGCCTTAACTATGGCTACACCTTC.

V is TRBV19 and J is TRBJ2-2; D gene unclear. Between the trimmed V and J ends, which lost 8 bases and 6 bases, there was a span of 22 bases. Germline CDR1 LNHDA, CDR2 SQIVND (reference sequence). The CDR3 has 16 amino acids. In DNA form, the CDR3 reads TGTGCCAGTCTACCGGGCCCTTCAACTGGGGCCGGGGAGCTGTTTTTT. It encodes CASLPGPSTGAGELFF.

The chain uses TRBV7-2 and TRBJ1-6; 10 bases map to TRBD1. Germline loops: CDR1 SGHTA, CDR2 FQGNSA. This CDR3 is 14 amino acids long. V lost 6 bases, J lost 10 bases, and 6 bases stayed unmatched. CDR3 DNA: TGTGCCAGCAGTAGACAGGGGGCTGACTCACCCCTCCACTTT. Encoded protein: CASSRQGADSPLHF.

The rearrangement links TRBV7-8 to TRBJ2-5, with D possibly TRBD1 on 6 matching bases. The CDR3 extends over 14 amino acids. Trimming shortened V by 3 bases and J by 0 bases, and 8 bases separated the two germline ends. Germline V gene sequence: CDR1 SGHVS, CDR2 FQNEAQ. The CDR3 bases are TGTGCCAGCAGCTTGAGGGGGTACCAAGAGACCCAGTACTTC. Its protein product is CASSLRGYQETQYF. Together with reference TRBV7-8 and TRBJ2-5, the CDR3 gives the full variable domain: GAGVSQSPRYKVAKRGQDVALRCDPISGHVSLFWYQQALGQGPEFLTYFQNEAQLDKSGLPSDRFFAERPEGSVSTLKIQRTQQEDSAVYLCASSLRGYQETQYFGPGTRLLVL.

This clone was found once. This CDR3 is CASSLGHDSEQYF. The CDR3 DNA follows: TGTGCCAGCAGCTTAGGACACGACAGCGAGCAGTACTTC. The genes are TRBV7-2 and TRBJ2-7; possibly TRBD1 for D (5 bases). V was trimmed by 1 base and J by 6 bases, leaving 10 bases between them. CDR3 size: 13 residues. Germline CDR1 reads SGHTA; CDR2 reads FQGNSA.

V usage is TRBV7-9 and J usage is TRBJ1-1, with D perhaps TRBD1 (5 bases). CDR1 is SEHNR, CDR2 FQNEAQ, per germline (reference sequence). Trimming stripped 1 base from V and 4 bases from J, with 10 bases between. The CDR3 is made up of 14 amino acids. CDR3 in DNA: TGTGCCAGCAGCTTAGAGGGGCGCACCACTGAAGCTTTCTTT. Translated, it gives CASSLEGRTTEAFF.

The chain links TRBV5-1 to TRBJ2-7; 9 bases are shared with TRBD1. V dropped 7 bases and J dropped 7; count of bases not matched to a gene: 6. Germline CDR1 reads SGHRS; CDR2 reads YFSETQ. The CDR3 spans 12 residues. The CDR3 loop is CASGQGTGEQYF. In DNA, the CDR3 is TGCGCCAGCGGACAGGGGACGGGGGAGCAGTACTTC.

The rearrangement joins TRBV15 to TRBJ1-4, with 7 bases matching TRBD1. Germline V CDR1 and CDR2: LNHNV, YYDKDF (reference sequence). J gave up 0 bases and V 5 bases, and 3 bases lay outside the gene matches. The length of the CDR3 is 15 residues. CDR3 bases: TGTGCCACCAGCCCGGGGACAGCAACTAATGAAAAACTGTTTTTT. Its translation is CATSPGTATNEKLFF.

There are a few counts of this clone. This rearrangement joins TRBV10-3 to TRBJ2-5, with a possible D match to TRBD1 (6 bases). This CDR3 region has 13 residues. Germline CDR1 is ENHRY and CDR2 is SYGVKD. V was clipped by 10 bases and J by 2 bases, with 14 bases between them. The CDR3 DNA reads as TGTGCCACCAACGGACAGCCACAAGAGACCCAGTACTTC. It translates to CATNGQPQETQYF.

CDR3 DNA: TGTGCCAGCTCCCTAATGGGGACTAGCGGGGGGCCACTTACCTACGAGCAGTACTTC. It encodes CASSLMGTSGGPLTYEQYF. This rearrangement joins TRBV18 to TRBJ2-7, with TRBD2 identical over 15 bases. V lost 6 bases to trimming and J lost 2 bases; unmatched junction nucleotides: 14. This CDR3 spans 19 amino acids. CDR1 is KGHSH and CDR2 is LQKENI in the germline V gene.

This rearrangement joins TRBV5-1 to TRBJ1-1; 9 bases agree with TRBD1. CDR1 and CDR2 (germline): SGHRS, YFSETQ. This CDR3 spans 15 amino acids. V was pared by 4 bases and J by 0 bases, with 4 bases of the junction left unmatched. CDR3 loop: CASSGGTGLNTEAFF. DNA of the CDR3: TGCGCCAGCAGCGGGGGGACAGGGCTGAACACTGAAGCTTTCTTT.

CDR3 sequence reads: CSETSGTDTQYF. CDR3 nucleotide sequence: TGCAGCGAGACTAGCGGCACAGATACGCAGTATTTT. The genes are TRBV29-1 and TRBJ2-3, with 8 bases matching TRBD2. J lost 1 base, V lost 7 bases, and 1 base had no gene match. This CDR3 is 12 amino acids long. Germline V CDR1 and CDR2: SQVTM, ANQGSEA.

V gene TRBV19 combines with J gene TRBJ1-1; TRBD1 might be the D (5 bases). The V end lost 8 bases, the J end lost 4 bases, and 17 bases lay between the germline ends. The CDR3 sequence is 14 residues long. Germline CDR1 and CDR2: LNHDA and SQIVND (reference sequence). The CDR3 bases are TGTGCCAGTGAAGATCGTAGGGGCGGCACTGAAGCTTTCTTT. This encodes CASEDRRGGTEAFF.

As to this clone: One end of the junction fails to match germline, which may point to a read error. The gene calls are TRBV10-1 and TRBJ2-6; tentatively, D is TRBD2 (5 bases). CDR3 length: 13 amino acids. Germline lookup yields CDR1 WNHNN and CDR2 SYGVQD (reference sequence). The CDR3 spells CASSESTAGVVAF. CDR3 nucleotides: TGCGCCAGCAGTGAGTCGACCGCCGGGGTGGTCGCTTTC.

In nucleotides, the CDR3 is TGTGCCAGCAATGGACAGGGAATAGAGACCCAGTACTTC. It codes for CASNGQGIETQYF. The V and J genes are TRBV19 and TRBJ2-5; 8 nucleotides agree with TRBD1. The CDR3 extends over 13 amino acids. Germline V lookup: CDR1 LNHDA, CDR2 SQIVND (reference sequence). Losses at the gene ends were 9 bases for V and 4 bases for J; bases not matched to a gene: 7.

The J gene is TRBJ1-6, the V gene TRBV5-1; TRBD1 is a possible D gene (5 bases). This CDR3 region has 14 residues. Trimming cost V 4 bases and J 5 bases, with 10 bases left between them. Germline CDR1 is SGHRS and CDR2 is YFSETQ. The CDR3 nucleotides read TGCGCCAGCAGCCGGGACGGCAATAATTCACCCCTCCACTTT. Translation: CASSRDGNNSPLHF.

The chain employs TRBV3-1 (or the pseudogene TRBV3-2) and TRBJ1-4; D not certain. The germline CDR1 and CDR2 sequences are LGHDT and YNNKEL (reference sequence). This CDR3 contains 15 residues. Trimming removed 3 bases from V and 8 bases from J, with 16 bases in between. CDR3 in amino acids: CASSQMSAASEKLFF. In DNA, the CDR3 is TGTGCCAGCAGCCAGATGTCCGCCGCGAGCGAAAAACTGTTTTTT.

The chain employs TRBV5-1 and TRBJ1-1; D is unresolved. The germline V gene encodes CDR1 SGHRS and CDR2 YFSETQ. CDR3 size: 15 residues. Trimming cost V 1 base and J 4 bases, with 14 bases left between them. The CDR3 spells CASSLSRSSFTEAFF. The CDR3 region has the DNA TGCGCCAGCAGCTTGTCGCGCAGTTCCTTCACTGAAGCTTTCTTT.

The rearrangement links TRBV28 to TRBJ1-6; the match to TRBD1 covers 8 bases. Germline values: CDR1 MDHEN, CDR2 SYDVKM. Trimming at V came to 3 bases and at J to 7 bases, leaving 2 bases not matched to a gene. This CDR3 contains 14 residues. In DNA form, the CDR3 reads TGTGCCAGCAGTTTGACAGGGGCAAATTCACCCCTCCACTTT. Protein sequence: CASSLTGANSPLHF.

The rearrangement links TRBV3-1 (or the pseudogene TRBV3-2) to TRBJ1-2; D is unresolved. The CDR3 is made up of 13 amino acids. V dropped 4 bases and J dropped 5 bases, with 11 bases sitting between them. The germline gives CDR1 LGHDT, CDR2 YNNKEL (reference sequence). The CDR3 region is CASSPGRQYGYTF. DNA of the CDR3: TGTGCCAGCAGCCCCGGACGTCAATATGGCTACACCTTC.